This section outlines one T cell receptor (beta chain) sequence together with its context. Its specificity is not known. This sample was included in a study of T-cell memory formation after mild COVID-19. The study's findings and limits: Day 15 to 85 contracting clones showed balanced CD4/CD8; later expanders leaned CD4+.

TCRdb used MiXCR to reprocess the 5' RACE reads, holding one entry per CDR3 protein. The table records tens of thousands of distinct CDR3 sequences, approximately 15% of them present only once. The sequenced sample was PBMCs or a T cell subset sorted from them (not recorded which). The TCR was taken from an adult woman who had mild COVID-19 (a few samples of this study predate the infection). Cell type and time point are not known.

The CDR3 DNA is TGTGCCAGCAGTTATGACAATAACTATGGCTACACCTTC. It yields the protein CASSYDNNYGYTF. The rearrangement joins TRBV12-3 or TRBV12-4 to TRBJ1-2; no clear D. Trimming cost V 4 bases and J 1 base, with 7 bases left between them. The CDR3 loop spans 13 amino acids.